A selection of T cell receptor beta chains follows, all from one sample in a study of cytomegalovirus exposure and HLA in healthy donors. This table comes from immunoSEQ multiplex PCR, and its TCRdb copy is limited to in-frame clones, with some not included. Among about 150,000 clones listed, 55% to 75% were seen once. Sequencing used PBMCs. The receptor set was obtained from a woman between 55 and 75 years old in good health and CMV-seropositive. CDR3s include the opening cysteine and the closing phenylalanine or tryptophan. The order of the fields is clone size, CDR3 length, D gene, V gene, J gene, CDR3 protein, CDR3 DNA. A D gene is named only where the DNA matches it firmly. Size is omitted from some rows. Given values are once, few, many or a class for expanded clones.

NA,18,NA,TRBV7-9,TRBJ2-4,CASSLGWQRSVAKNIQYF,TGTGCCAGCAGCTTAGGATGGCAGCGGAGTGTAGCCAAAAACATTCAGTACTTC
NA,16,TRBD2,TRBV5-1,TRBJ2-5,CASSWGLADIQETQYF,TGCGCCAGCAGCTGGGGACTAGCGGATATACAAGAGACCCAGTACTTC
once,14,TRBD1,TRBV25-1,TRBJ2-1,CASRQGSSYNEQFF,TGTGCCAGCAGACAGGGGAGCTCCTACAATGAGCAGTTCTTC
few,15,NA,TRBV5-6,TRBJ2-5,CASSSVQAGKETQYF,TGTGCCAGCAGCTCAGTACAAGCGGGTAAAGAGACCCAGTACTTC
NA,15,TRBD2,TRBV30,TRBJ2-7,CAWSVASGRRLEQYF,TGTGCCTGGAGTGTGGCTAGCGGGAGGAGGTTAGAGCAGTACTTC
few,19,TRBD2,TRBV5-3,TRBJ2-3,CARSFHRTSGATSTDTQYF,TGTGCCAGAAGCTTCCACCGGACTAGCGGGGCCACTAGCACAGATACGCAGTATTTT
NA,17,NA,TRBV10-3,TRBJ1-2,CAISENITPGHVYGYTF,TGTGCCATCAGTGAGAATATAACACCTGGACACGTCTATGGCTACACCTTC
NA,14,TRBD2,TRBV19,TRBJ2-3,CASRSLAGEDTQYF,TGTGCCAGCCGGTCTCTAGCGGGGGAAGATACGCAGTATTTT
NA,17,TRBD1,TRBV28,TRBJ1-4,CASSLVVGQGTDEKLFF,TGTGCCAGCAGTTTAGTGGTGGGACAGGGAACGGATGAAAAACTGTTTTTT
NA,13,NA,TRBV28,TRBJ1-1,CASSWGENTEAFF,TGTGCCAGCAGCTGGGGAGAGAACACTGAAGCTTTCTTT
NA,17,TRBD1,TRBV10-1,TRBJ1-3,CASTRGGRGNSGNTIYF,TGCGCCAGCACTCGAGGGGGCCGGGGGAACTCTGGAAACACCATATATTTT
NA,16,TRBD2,TRBV4-3,TRBJ2-1,CASSQEPSGRYNEQFF,TGCGCCAGCAGCCAAGAACCTAGCGGACGGTACAATGAGCAGTTCTTC
NA,16,TRBD1,TRBV4-1,TRBJ1-4,CASSQGSGQGASRLFF,TGCGCCAGCAGCCAGGGATCGGGACAGGGGGCATCAAGGCTGTTTTTT
once,14,NA,TRBV5-1,TRBJ1-2,CASSWAGVLYGYTF,TGCGCCAGCAGCTGGGCAGGGGTGCTCTATGGCTACACCTTC
NA,13,NA,TRBV28,TRBJ2-1,CASRIFGGNEQFF,TGTGCCAGCAGGATATTCGGGGGAAATGAGCAGTTCTTC
NA,15,NA,TRBV7-2,TRBJ2-1,CASSLVHTPYNEQFF,TGTGCCAGCAGCTTAGTCCACACCCCCTACAATGAGCAGTTCTTC
NA,16,TRBD2,TRBV19,TRBJ2-1,CASSWLAGVGGNEQFF,TGTGCCAGTAGTTGGCTAGCGGGAGTGGGCGGAAATGAGCAGTTCTTC
NA,14,TRBD2,TRBV5-4,TRBJ2-5,CASSGELAEETQYF,TGTGCCAGCAGCGGTGAGCTAGCGGAAGAGACCCAGTACTTC
NA,16,NA,TRBV5-1,TRBJ1-1,CASSYAGGVMNTEAFF,TGCGCCAGCAGCTACGCCGGGGGTGTAATGAACACTGAAGCTTTCTTT
NA,16,TRBD1,TRBV7-2,TRBJ1-5,CASSLAGQGGGQPQHF,TGTGCCAGCAGCTTAGCCGGACAGGGTGGGGGACAGCCCCAGCATTTT
once,17,TRBD1,TRBV7-2,TRBJ1-2,CASSFSAGAQGALGYTF,TGTGCCAGCAGCTTTAGCGCGGGGGCACAGGGGGCTTTAGGCTACACCTTC
NA,14,NA,TRBV30,TRBJ1-3,CAWSLGGGGNTIYF,TGTGCCTGGAGCCTCGGAGGGGGGGGGAACACCATATATTTT
NA,14,NA,TRBV7-9,TRBJ1-6,CASSSQDTYSPLHF,TGTGCCAGCAGCTCGCAGGACACTTATTCACCCCTCCACTTT
NA,15,NA,TRBV7-3,TRBJ2-1,CASSLLADSYNEQFF,TGTGCCAGCAGCTTACTGGCCGACTCCTACAATGAGCAGTTCTTC
NA,13,NA,TRBV28,TRBJ2-5,CASSPPEEETQYF,TGTGCCAGCAGTCCCCCAGAGGAAGAGACCCAGTACTTC
few,16,TRBD2,TRBV30,TRBJ2-7,CAWSAPRTSGTYEQYF,TGTGCCTGGAGTGCACCACGGACTAGCGGGACCTACGAGCAGTACTTC
few,16,NA,TRBV13,TRBJ2-3,CASSLRGGYTTDTQYF,TGTGCCAGCAGCTTAAGGGGGGGATACACCACAGATACGCAGTATTTT
few,16,TRBD2,TRBV14,TRBJ2-1,CASSQDWSSGNNEQFF,TGTGCCAGCAGCCAAGATTGGTCTAGCGGGAACAATGAGCAGTTCTTC
NA,17,NA,TRBV28,TRBJ1-2,CASSLPRLNRLRDGYTF,TGTGCCAGCAGTCTCCCTAGATTGAACAGGCTTCGGGATGGCTACACCTTC
few,11,TRBD1,TRBV20-1,TRBJ1-1,CSATGQGATFF,TGCAGTGCAACGGGACAGGGGGCGACTTTCTTT
few,12,TRBD1,TRBV19,TRBJ1-1,CATLGGGQGAFF,TGTGCCACGTTGGGGGGTGGACAGGGAGCTTTCTTT
NA,12,NA,TRBV7-9,TRBJ2-5,CASSLPQETQYF,TGTGCCAGCAGCCTACCCCAAGAGACCCAGTACTTC
NA,14,NA,TRBV28,TRBJ1-1,CASTSGGGRTEAFF,TGTGCCAGCACGTCGGGGGGGGGCAGGACTGAAGCTTTCTTT
once,15,TRBD1,TRBV5-1,TRBJ1-1,CASSLGDRAYTEAFF,TGCGCCAGCAGCTTGGGCGACAGGGCATACACTGAAGCTTTCTTT
NA,18,TRBD2,TRBV7-9,TRBJ2-6,CASSFLSGRAGGANVLTF,TGTGCCAGCAGCTTTCTAAGCGGGAGGGCCGGTGGGGCCAACGTCCTGACTTTC
NA,16,TRBD1,TRBV11-2,TRBJ1-4,CASSLGLRGNNEKLFF,TGTGCCAGCAGCTTAGGCCTCAGGGGGAATAATGAAAAACTGTTTTTT
NA,14,TRBD2,TRBV2,TRBJ2-5,CASRTSGNQETQYF,TGTGCCAGCAGGACTAGCGGGAACCAAGAGACCCAGTACTTC
NA,17,TRBD2,TRBV5-1,TRBJ2-7,CASSPGLAGGRPYEQYF,TGCGCCAGCAGCCCGGGACTAGCGGGAGGACGCCCCTACGAGCAGTACTTC
few,19,TRBD2,TRBV4-1,TRBJ2-3,CASSQEGVGTSGSRDTQYF,TGCGCCAGCAGCCAAGAGGGCGTTGGGACTAGCGGTTCTCGTGATACGCAGTATTTT
few,13,NA,TRBV7-9,TRBJ1-1,CASSSQTGTEAFF,TGTGCCAGCAGCTCTCAGACGGGCACTGAAGCTTTCTTT
few,17,TRBD1,TRBV7-9,TRBJ1-3,CASSPRQGVILSSTIYF,TGTGCCAGCAGCCCGCGACAGGGAGTTATTCTGAGCTCCACCATATATTTT
NA,15,NA,TRBV6-5,TRBJ1-2,CASSRLDTGNYGYTF,TGTGCCAGCAGCCGACTCGACACGGGGAACTATGGCTACACCTTC
NA,13,NA,TRBV9,TRBJ1-1,CASSVEPNTEAFF,TGTGCCAGCAGCGTAGAGCCGAACACTGAAGCTTTCTTT
NA,14,NA,TRBV28,TRBJ2-7,CASSLGLEGTEQYF,TGTGCCAGCAGTTTGGGTCTAGAGGGAACCGAGCAGTACTTC
NA,15,TRBD2,TRBV9,TRBJ2-3,CASTRLATSTDTQYF,TGTGCCAGCACCCGACTAGCGACGAGCACAGATACGCAGTATTTT
NA,15,TRBD2,TRBV5-1,TRBJ2-3,CASRGGDLSTDTQYF,TGCGCCAGCAGGGGAGGGGACCTTAGCACAGATACGCAGTATTTT
few,14,NA,TRBV5-5,TRBJ1-2,CASSLNPGAGGYTF,TGTGCCAGCAGCTTGAACCCAGGGGCTGGAGGCTACACCTTC
NA,14,NA,TRBV4-3,TRBJ2-7,CASSQDPRTDEQYF,TGCGCCAGCAGCCAAGATCCCAGGACAGACGAGCAGTACTTC
NA,11,NA,TRBV28,TRBJ2-7,CASSSLDEQYF,TGTGCCAGCAGTTCCCTCGACGAGCAGTACTTC
NA,18,TRBD1,TRBV7-2,TRBJ2-6,CASSSDRPLASGANVLTF,TGTGCCAGCAGCTCGGACAGGCCCTTGGCCTCTGGGGCCAACGTCCTGACTTTC
NA,15,NA,TRBV15,TRBJ1-1,CATSREGVGPTEAFF,TGTGCCACCAGCAGAGAAGGGGTAGGGCCCACTGAAGCTTTCTTT
NA,16,TRBD2,TRBV4-2,TRBJ2-5,CASSQGTSGGGETQYF,TGTGCCAGCAGCCAAGGGACTAGCGGAGGGGGGGAGACCCAGTACTTC
NA,14,TRBD1,TRBV19,TRBJ1-3,CASSAQGAGNTIYF,TGTGCCAGTAGTGCACAGGGGGCTGGAAACACCATATATTTT
NA,16,NA,TRBV7-2,TRBJ2-3,CASSLTTLLTGDTQYF,TGTGCCAGCAGCCTTACTACCCTTCTGACGGGAGATACGCAGTATTTT
few,14,TRBD1,TRBV5-6,TRBJ1-1,CASSRGQLNTEAFF,TGTGCCAGCAGCCGGGGACAGTTGAACACTGAAGCTTTCTTT
NA,21,TRBD2,TRBV28,TRBJ2-1,CASNNPVGRGRASGSRNEQFF,TGTGCCAGCAACAACCCGGTCGGGCGGGGGAGGGCCAGCGGGAGCCGCAATGAGCAGTTCTTC
NA,17,TRBD1,TRBV2,TRBJ2-7,CASRDFPGTGSSYEQYF,TGTGCCAGCAGAGACTTCCCCGGGACAGGAAGCTCCTACGAGCAGTACTTC
NA,15,NA,TRBV21-1,TRBJ2-1,CASSARLAGGNEQFF,TGTGCCAGCAGCGCCCGGCTAGCGGGAGGGAATGAGCAGTTCTTC
once,15,TRBD2,TRBV5-1,TRBJ2-5,CASSLLAGVRETQYF,TGCGCCAGCAGCTTACTAGCGGGAGTCCGAGAGACCCAGTACTTC
NA,15,TRBD2,TRBV6-6,TRBJ2-1,CASSYSGGGSNEQFF,TGTGCCAGCAGTTACTCGGGGGGAGGGAGCAATGAGCAGTTCTTC